The TCR beta chain under discussion was sequenced for a study of T-cell reconstitution after alpha-beta-depleted transplantation in children. Germline CDR1 reads SGHTA; CDR2 reads FQGTGA. V shed 5 bases and J 9 bases; nucleotides not matched to a gene: 7. This CDR3 spans 14 amino acids. The table lists this clonotype with many counts. Unique molecular identifiers tagged the TCRbeta library. One entry per CDR3 protein results from TCRdb running MiXCR on the PCR reads. The table lists more than 200,000 distinct CDR3 sequences, roughly a tenth of them singletons, with around 5% in the top ten. The genes are TRBV7-3 and TRBJ1-6, with 7 bases aligning to TRBD1. The source is a human donor who donated a stem cell graft to a child with SCID. The specimen comprised PBMCs from the stem cell graft donor, sampled from the stem cell graft. CDR3 nucleotides: TGTGCCAGCAGCCTACAGGGGAGGGGTTCACCCCTCCACTTT. Translation: CASSLQGRGSPLHF.